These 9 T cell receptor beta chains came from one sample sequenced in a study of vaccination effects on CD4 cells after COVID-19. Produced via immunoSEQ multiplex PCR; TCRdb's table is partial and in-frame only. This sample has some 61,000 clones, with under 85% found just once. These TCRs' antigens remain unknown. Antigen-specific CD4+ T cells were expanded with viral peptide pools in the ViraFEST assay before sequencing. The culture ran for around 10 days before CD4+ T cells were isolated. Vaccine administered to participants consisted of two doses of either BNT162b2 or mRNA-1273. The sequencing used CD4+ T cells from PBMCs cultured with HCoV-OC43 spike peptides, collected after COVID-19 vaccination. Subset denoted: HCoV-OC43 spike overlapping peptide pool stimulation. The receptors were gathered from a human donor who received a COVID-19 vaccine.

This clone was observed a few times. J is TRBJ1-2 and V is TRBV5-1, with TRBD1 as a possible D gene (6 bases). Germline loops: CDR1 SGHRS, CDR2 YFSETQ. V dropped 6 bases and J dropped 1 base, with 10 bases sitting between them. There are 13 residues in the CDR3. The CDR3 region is CASTTGSNYGYTF. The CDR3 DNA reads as TGCGCCAGCACCACAGGGAGTAACTATGGCTACACCTTC.

The CDR3: CASSYSVTGENYGYTF. CDR3 in DNA: TGTGCCAGCAGTTACTCTGTTACAGGGGAGAACTATGGCTACACCTTC. The chain joins TRBV6-5 to TRBJ1-2; 7 bases match TRBD1. The CDR3 has 16 amino acids. With V trimmed by 0 bases and J by 2 bases, 6 bases remained unmatched. Per the germline V gene, CDR1 is MNHEY and CDR2 is SVGAGI.

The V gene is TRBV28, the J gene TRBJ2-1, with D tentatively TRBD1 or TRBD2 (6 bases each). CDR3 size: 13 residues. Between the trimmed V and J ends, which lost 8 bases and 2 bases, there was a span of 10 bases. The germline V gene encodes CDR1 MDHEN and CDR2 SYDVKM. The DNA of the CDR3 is TGTGCCAGCTGGGGGGCCCCCTACAATGAGCAGTTCTTC. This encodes CASWGAPYNEQFF. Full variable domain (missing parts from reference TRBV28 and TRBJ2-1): DVKVTQSSRYLVKRTGEKVFLECVQDMDHENMFWYRQDPGLGLRLIYFSYDVKMKEKGDIPEGYSVSREKKERFSLILESASTNQTSMYLCASWGAPYNEQFFGPGTRLTVL.

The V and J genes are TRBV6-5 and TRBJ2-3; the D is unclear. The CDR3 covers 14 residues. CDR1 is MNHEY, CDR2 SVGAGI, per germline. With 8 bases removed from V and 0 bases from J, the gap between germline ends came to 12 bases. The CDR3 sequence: CASRADTSTDTQYF. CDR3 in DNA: TGTGCCAGCCGGGCTGACACCAGCACAGATACGCAGTATTTT.

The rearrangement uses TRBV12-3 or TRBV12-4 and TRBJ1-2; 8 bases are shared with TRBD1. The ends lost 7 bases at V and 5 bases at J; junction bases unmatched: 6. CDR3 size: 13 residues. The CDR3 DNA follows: TGTGCCAGCAATCCGACAGGGGAGTATGGCTACACCTTC. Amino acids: CASNPTGEYGYTF.

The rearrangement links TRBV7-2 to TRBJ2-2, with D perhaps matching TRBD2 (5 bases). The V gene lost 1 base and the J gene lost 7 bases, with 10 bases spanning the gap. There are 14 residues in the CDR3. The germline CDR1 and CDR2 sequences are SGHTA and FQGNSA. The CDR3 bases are TGTGCCAGCAGCTTAGTCGGAGGTTTCGGGGAGCTGTTTTTT. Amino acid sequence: CASSLVGGFGELFF.

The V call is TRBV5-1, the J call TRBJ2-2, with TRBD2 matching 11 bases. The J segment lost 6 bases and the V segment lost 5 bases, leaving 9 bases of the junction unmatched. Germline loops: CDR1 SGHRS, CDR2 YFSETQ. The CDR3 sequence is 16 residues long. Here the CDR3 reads CASSSGGAIGSGELFF. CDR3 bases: TGCGCCAGCAGTAGCGGGGGGGCCATTGGCTCCGGGGAGCTGTTTTTT.

The CDR3 DNA is TGTGCCAGCAGTTTACTCGCGAGGCGGGGGGGGCTAGATACGCAGTATTTT. Translation: CASSLLARRGGLDTQYF. The chain joins TRBV27 to TRBJ2-3, with 9 bases that match TRBD2. The V segment lost 2 bases and the J segment 5 bases; nucleotides outside the gene matches: 11. Germline CDR1 MNHEY, CDR2 SMNVEV (reference sequence). The CDR3 consists of 17 residues.

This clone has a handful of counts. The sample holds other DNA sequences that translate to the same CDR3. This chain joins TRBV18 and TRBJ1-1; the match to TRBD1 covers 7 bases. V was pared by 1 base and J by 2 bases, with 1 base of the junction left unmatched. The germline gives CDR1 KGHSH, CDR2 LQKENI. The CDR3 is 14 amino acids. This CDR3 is CASSPQGANTEAFF. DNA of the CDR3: TGTGCCAGCTCACCACAGGGGGCCAACACTGAAGCTTTCTTT. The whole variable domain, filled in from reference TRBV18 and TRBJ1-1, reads NAGVMQNPRHLVRRRGQEARLRCSPMKGHSHVYWYRQLPEEGLKFMVYLQKENIIDESGMPKERFSAEFPKEGPSILRIQQVVRGDSAAYFCASSPQGANTEAFFGQGTRLTVV.